Each of the 30 T cell receptor beta chains below was sequenced from the same sample in a study of CD8+ T cells in alopecia areata. RNA, once extracted, was reverse transcribed into cDNA for use as the sequencing template. Libraries were prepared by immunoSEQ multiplex PCR; TCRdb keeps only in-frame clonotypes and omits some of them. This sample has 50,000 to 65,000 clones, with roughly 46% found just once. As to treatment: oral pan-JAK inhibitor, 5-10 mg twice daily. Source: CD8+ T cells sorted from blood, taken around week 37, from a patient treated with tofacitinib. These receptors originate from a human donor with alopecia areata.

The table lists this clone with a few counts. The V gene is TRBV30, the J gene TRBJ2-7; 9 positions match TRBD2. Per germline, CDR1 GTSNPN and CDR2 SVGIG (reference sequence). The CDR3 spans 16 residues. Trimming at V came to 3 bases and at J to 0 bases, leaving 9 bases not matched to a gene. CDR3 sequence (DNA): TGTGCCTGGAGCCCTGCCGGACTAGCGTCCTCCTACGAGCAGTACTTC. Residues: CAWSPAGLASSYEQYF.

This clone was seen a handful of times. This rearrangement joins TRBV7-9 to TRBJ2-1, with D tentatively TRBD1 (6 bases). Trimming removed 5 bases from V and 10 bases from J, with 9 bases in between. This CDR3 contains 11 residues. The germline CDR1 and CDR2 sequences are SEHNR and FQNEAQ (reference sequence). DNA of the CDR3: TGTGCCAGCAGCCTAGGGACAGAGCAGTTCTTC. This sequence encodes CASSLGTEQFF.

The chain employs TRBV11-3 and TRBJ2-1, with D uncertain. This CDR3 region has 14 residues. The V gene's germline CDR1 is SGHNT and CDR2 YENEEA. V lost 4 bases and J lost 4, with 11 bases in between. The CDR3 spells CASSSRNKYNEQFF. CDR3 DNA sequence: TGTGCCAGCAGCTCTAGAAACAAATACAATGAGCAGTTCTTC.

The rearrangement uses TRBV7-2 and TRBJ2-5; no clear D gene. Trimming shortened V by 5 bases and J by 2 bases, and 15 bases separated the two germline ends. The germline CDR1 and CDR2 sequences are SGHTA and FQGNSA. This CDR3 has 15 residues. The CDR3, as DNA: TGTGCCAGCAGCCCCCGTGCGAGCTGGCAAGAGACCCAGTACTTC. Translation gives CASSPRASWQETQYF.

This rearrangement joins TRBV6-5 to TRBJ2-7; 8 nucleotides agree with TRBD2. The V segment lost 8 bases and the J segment 4 bases; nucleotides outside the gene matches: 7. The CDR3 is 13 residues long. Germline lookup yields CDR1 MNHEY and CDR2 SVGAGI. CDR3 sequence (DNA): TGTGCCAGCGCGAGCGGGAGTGGGTACGAGCAGTACTTC. Translating it yields CASASGSGYEQYF.

The chain combines TRBV29-1 with TRBJ1-2; the match to TRBD1 covers 8 bases. The J segment lost 6 bases and the V segment lost 5 bases, leaving 2 bases of the junction unmatched. This CDR3 has 11 residues. The germline V gene encodes CDR1 SQVTM and CDR2 ANQGSEA. CDR3 bases: TGCAGCGTTCGGGACAGGAATGGCTACACCTTC. It codes for CSVRDRNGYTF. Full variable domain (missing parts from reference TRBV29-1 and TRBJ1-2): SAVISQKPSRDICQRGTSLTIQCQVDSQVTMMFWYRQQPGQSLTLIATANQGSEATYESGFVIDKFPISRPNLTFSTLTVSNMSPEDSSIYLCSVRDRNGYTFGSGTRLTVV.

This chain connects TRBV25-1 to TRBJ1-4, with D perhaps matching TRBD1 (5 bases). Germline CDR1 MGHDK, CDR2 SYGVNS. The CDR3 sequence is 13 residues long. The V end lost 6 bases, the J end lost 8 bases, and 13 bases lay between the germline ends. CDR3 residues: CASRGGVEEKLFF. The CDR3 DNA reads as TGTGCCAGCAGGGGAGGGGTGGAGGAAAAACTGTTTTTT.

The chain employs TRBV9 and TRBJ2-3; 8 nucleotides agree with TRBD2. Trimming removed 3 bases from V and 1 base from J; junction bases left unmatched: 1. Germline V gives CDR1 SGDLS, CDR2 YYNGEE. The CDR3 is 14 amino acids. The CDR3 nucleotides are TGTGCCAGCAGCGAGACTAGCGGCACAGATACGCAGTATTTT. Translating it yields CASSETSGTDTQYF.

This rearrangement joins TRBV30 to TRBJ1-2, with D possibly TRBD1 on 5 matching bases. The ends were cut back, 1 base at V and 3 bases at J, with 12 bases in the middle. The CDR3 extends over 14 amino acids. Germline V CDR1 and CDR2: GTSNPN, SVGIG (reference sequence). CDR3 region: CAWSARDRHYGYTF. The CDR3 bases are TGTGCCTGGAGTGCGAGGGACCGACACTATGGCTACACCTTC.

This chain uses TRBV5-1 with TRBJ2-1; 8 bases are a match to TRBD1. The length of the CDR3 is 16 residues. The V and J ends lost 7 bases and 2 bases, in that order; junction bases with no gene match: 11. Germline lookup yields CDR1 SGHRS and CDR2 YFSETQ. In DNA, the CDR3 is TGCGCCAGCCACGCGCCCCGACAGGGGCCCTACAATGAGCAGTTCTTC. Translating gives CASHAPRQGPYNEQFF.

The chain carries TRBV28 and TRBJ1-5, with 7 bases matching TRBD1. Losses at the gene ends were 2 bases for V and 1 base for J; bases not matched to a gene: 5. Looked up from germline, CDR1 is MDHEN and CDR2 is SYDVKM. There are 16 residues in the CDR3. In nucleotides, the CDR3 is TGTGCCAGCAGTTTAATTCGAGGGGGCAGCAATCAGCCCCAGCATTTT. Translating gives CASSLIRGGSNQPQHF.

This chain joins TRBV5-6 and TRBJ2-7; 9 positions agree with TRBD2. V lost 4 bases and J lost 6; bases outside the gene matches: 11. Germline V gene sequence: CDR1 SGHDT, CDR2 YYEEEE. This CDR3 comprises 15 residues. The CDR3, as DNA: TGTGCCAGCAGCCATCCGGGACTAGCTGATATCGAGCAGTACTTC. This sequence encodes CASSHPGLADIEQYF. Full variable domain (missing parts from reference TRBV5-6 and TRBJ2-7): DAGVTQSPTHLIKTRGQQVTLRCSPKSGHDTVSWYQQALGQGPQFIFQYYEEEERQRGNFPDRFSGHQFPNYSSELNVNALLLGDSALYLCASSHPGLADIEQYFGPGTRLTVT.

The chain joins TRBV27 to TRBJ2-1, with D perhaps TRBD2 (5 bases). The V gene lost 6 bases and the J gene lost 6 bases, with 15 bases spanning the gap. This CDR3 has 14 amino acids. Germline V gives CDR1 MNHEY, CDR2 SMNVEV (reference sequence). In DNA form, the CDR3 reads TGTGCCAGCAGCGACCTTAGACTAACCAATGAGCAGTTCTTC. Its translation is CASSDLRLTNEQFF.

This clone turned up a few times. The chain combines TRBV29-1 with TRBJ2-7, with D maybe TRBD2 (5 bases). This CDR3 comprises 13 residues. Trimming pared 7 bases from V and 4 bases from J, leaving 17 bases between. Looked up from germline, CDR1 is SQVTM and CDR2 is ANQGSEA. The CDR3 DNA follows: TGCAGCGCCTTAGACGTGGGGAGTTACGAGCAGTACTTC. Amino acids: CSALDVGSYEQYF.

This clone was found a few times. The gene calls are TRBV27 and TRBJ2-1; 10 bases are shared with TRBD2. The J segment lost 7 bases and the V segment lost 7 bases, leaving 7 bases of the junction unmatched. The CDR3 contains 14 residues. Germline values: CDR1 MNHEY, CDR2 SMNVEV (reference sequence). This chain's CDR3 is CASKIAGGENEQFF. The CDR3 DNA sequence: TGTGCCAGCAAAATAGCGGGAGGCGAAAATGAGCAGTTCTTC.

The chain joins TRBV2 to TRBJ2-1; 8 bases align to TRBD2. V gave up 6 bases and J gave up 6 bases; unmatched junction bases: 10. Germline-derived CDR1 and CDR2 are SNHLY and FYNNEI. The CDR3 covers 15 residues. CDR3 DNA: TGTGCCAGCAGCGGTCCGGGGGGGAGAGGCAATGAGCAGTTCTTC. It encodes CASSGPGGRGNEQFF.

This clone was counted only a few times. The DNA for the CDR3 is TGTGCCAGCAGCTTACAGGGGGGGAACACTGAAGCTTTCTTT. Its protein product is CASSLQGGNTEAFF. The gene calls are TRBV7-9 and TRBJ1-1; 7 bases map to TRBD1. Germline V gene data show CDR1 as SEHNR and CDR2 as FQNEAQ (reference sequence). J gave up 1 base and V 2 bases, and 1 base lay outside the gene matches. The CDR3 extends over 14 amino acids. Based on the CDR3 plus reference TRBV7-9 and TRBJ1-1, the full variable domain is DTGVSQNPRHKITKRGQNVTFRCDPISEHNRLYWYRQTLGQGPEFLTYFQNEAQLEKSRLLSDRFSAERPKGSFSTLEIQRTEQGDSAMYLCASSLQGGNTEAFFGQGTRLTVV.

This clone has just a few counts. The genes are TRBV18 and TRBJ2-5; D possibly matches TRBD1 or TRBD2 (6 bases each). The V end was cut by 3 bases, the J end by 5 bases, with 19 bases between. The CDR3 runs to 16 residues. Germline values: CDR1 KGHSH, CDR2 LQKENI. This chain's CDR3 is CASSPEKTGGAETQYF. CDR3 nucleotide sequence: TGTGCCAGCTCACCGGAAAAGACAGGCGGGGCGGAGACCCAGTACTTC.

The V and J genes are TRBV7-8 and TRBJ2-3; D unresolved. The germline V gene has CDR1 SGHVS and CDR2 FQNEAQ. V was trimmed by 5 bases and J by 7 bases, leaving 16 bases between them. This CDR3 is built from 14 residues. The CDR3: CASSETHRQNTQYF. CDR3 DNA: TGTGCCAGCAGCGAGACCCACCGTCAAAATACGCAGTATTTT.

The sample holds a few counts of this clone. The rearrangement uses TRBV30 and TRBJ2-1; tentatively, D is TRBD1 or TRBD2 (7 bases each). Germline V lookup: CDR1 GTSNPN, CDR2 SVGIG (reference sequence). The CDR3 covers 12 residues. Trimming shortened V by 7 bases and J by 10 bases, and 17 bases separated the two germline ends. The CDR3: CASGLGGSEQFF. CDR3 bases: TGTGCCTCCGGACTAGGGGGCAGCGAGCAGTTCTTC.

The J gene is TRBJ2-7, the V gene TRBV14; 7 positions match TRBD2. Germline CDR1 is SGHDN and CDR2 is FVKESK. The V segment lost 3 bases and the J segment 3 bases; nucleotides outside the gene matches: 8. The CDR3 extends over 15 amino acids. The CDR3 here is CASSQGSGNGYEQYF. In DNA form, the CDR3 reads TGTGCCAGCAGCCAGGGGAGCGGGAACGGCTACGAGCAGTACTTC.

The chain combines TRBV15 with TRBJ1-5, with 7 bases that match TRBD1. The J segment lost 5 bases and the V segment lost 1 base, leaving 5 bases of the junction unmatched. Germline V gene data show CDR1 as LNHNV and CDR2 as YYDKDF (reference sequence). CDR3 length: 15 residues. CDR3 region: CATSRGQGVYQPQHF. DNA for the CDR3: TGTGCCACCAGCAGAGGGCAGGGGGTTTATCAGCCCCAGCATTTT.

A remark on this clone: The same CDR3 can be traced to other DNA sequences in this sample. J is TRBJ1-1 and V is TRBV27, with D unclear. Trimming shortened V by 2 bases and J by 2 bases, and 6 bases separated the two germline ends. The CDR3 consists of 13 residues. Germline V gene data show CDR1 as MNHEY and CDR2 as SMNVEV (reference sequence). CDR3 amino acids: CASSLGGNTEAFF. The CDR3 bases are TGTGCCAGCAGTTTAGGTGGAAACACTGAAGCTTTCTTT.

This sequence joins TRBV6-6 and TRBJ2-7; TRBD2 matches at 7 bases. The germline CDR1 and CDR2 sequences are MNHNY and SVGAGI (reference sequence). The ends lost 4 bases at V and 3 bases at J; junction bases unmatched: 9. CDR3 length: 15 residues. Here the CDR3 DNA reads TGTGCCAGCAGTTTACTCTCGCGGGAGTACTACGAGCAGTACTTC. Its protein is CASSLLSREYYEQYF.

Note on this clone: In this CDR3 the conserved last residue, phenylalanine or tryptophan, is missing, so a read error is likely. The chain has TRBV27 and TRBJ1-1, with a tentative D call TRBD1 (6 bases). This CDR3 spans 14 amino acids. CDR1 is MNHEY, CDR2 SMNVEV, per germline (reference sequence). V lost 6 bases and J lost 4, with 15 bases in between. The CDR3 region has the DNA TGTGCCAGCAGCCCCAGGGGAGACAGCACTGAAGCTTTCTCT. As protein: CASSPRGDSTEAFS.

The chain links TRBV28 to TRBJ2-5; 13 bases are a match to TRBD2. With V trimmed by 3 bases and J by 5 bases, 6 bases remained unmatched. Germline V CDR1 and CDR2: MDHEN, SYDVKM. This CDR3 contains 16 residues. CDR3 region: CASSFPGLAGEETQYF. The DNA of the CDR3 is TGTGCCAGCAGTTTTCCCGGACTAGCGGGAGAGGAGACCCAGTACTTC.

A few counts support this clone. Here the CDR3 reads CSVTYSYEQYF. In nucleotides, the CDR3 is TGCAGCGTTACCTACTCCTACGAGCAGTACTTC. The rearrangement joins TRBV29-1 to TRBJ2-7; D gene unclear. CDR1 SQVTM and CDR2 ANQGSEA come from the germline V gene. V shed 5 bases and J shed 0 bases, with 5 bases lying between them. CDR3 length equals 11 residues.

This clone showed up just a few times. J is TRBJ2-3 and V is TRBV2; 10 nucleotides match TRBD2. Germline V lookup: CDR1 SNHLY, CDR2 FYNNEI. V lost 4 bases and J lost 2; bases outside the gene matches: 3. The CDR3 totals 15 residues. This CDR3 reads CASSGTSGITDTQYF. The CDR3, as DNA: TGTGCCAGCAGTGGGACTAGCGGAATCACAGATACGCAGTATTTT.

This clone was observed a few times. V gene TRBV28 combines with J gene TRBJ2-1; tentatively, D is TRBD2 (6 bases). Germline-derived CDR1 and CDR2 are MDHEN and SYDVKM. CDR3 length: 12 amino acids. V was clipped by 8 bases and J by 5 bases, with 10 bases between them. CDR3 nucleotide sequence: TGTGCCAGCGGGGGGAACCACAATGAGCAGTTCTTC. This encodes CASGGNHNEQFF.

This clone has a handful of counts. The chain's CDR3 is CASSAGTLSNQPQHF. As DNA, the CDR3 is TGTGCCAGCAGCGCCGGGACACTTAGCAATCAGCCCCAGCATTTT. The chain uses TRBV5-6 and TRBJ1-5, with D tentatively TRBD1 (6 bases). This CDR3 is built from 15 residues. V dropped 4 bases and J dropped 0 bases, with 11 bases sitting between them. Germline V gene lookup returns CDR1 SGHDT and CDR2 YYEEEE.